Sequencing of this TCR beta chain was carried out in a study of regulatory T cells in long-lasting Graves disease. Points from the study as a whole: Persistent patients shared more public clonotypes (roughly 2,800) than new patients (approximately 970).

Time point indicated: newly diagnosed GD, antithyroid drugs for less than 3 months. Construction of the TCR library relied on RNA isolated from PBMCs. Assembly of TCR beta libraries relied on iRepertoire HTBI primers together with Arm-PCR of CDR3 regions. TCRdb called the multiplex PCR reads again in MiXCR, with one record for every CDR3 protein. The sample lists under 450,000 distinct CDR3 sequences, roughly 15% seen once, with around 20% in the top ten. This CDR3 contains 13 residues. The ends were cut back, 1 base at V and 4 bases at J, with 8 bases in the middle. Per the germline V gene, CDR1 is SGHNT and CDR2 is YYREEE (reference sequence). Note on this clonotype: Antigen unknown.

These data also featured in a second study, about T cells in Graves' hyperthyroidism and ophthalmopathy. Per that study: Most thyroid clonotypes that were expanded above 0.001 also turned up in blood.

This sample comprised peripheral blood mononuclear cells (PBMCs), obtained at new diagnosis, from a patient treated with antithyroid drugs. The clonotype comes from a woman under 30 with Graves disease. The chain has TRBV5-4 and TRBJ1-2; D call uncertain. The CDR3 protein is CASSLRGFYGYTF. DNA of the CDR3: TGTGCCAGCAGCTTGCGGGGATTCTATGGCTACACCTTC.